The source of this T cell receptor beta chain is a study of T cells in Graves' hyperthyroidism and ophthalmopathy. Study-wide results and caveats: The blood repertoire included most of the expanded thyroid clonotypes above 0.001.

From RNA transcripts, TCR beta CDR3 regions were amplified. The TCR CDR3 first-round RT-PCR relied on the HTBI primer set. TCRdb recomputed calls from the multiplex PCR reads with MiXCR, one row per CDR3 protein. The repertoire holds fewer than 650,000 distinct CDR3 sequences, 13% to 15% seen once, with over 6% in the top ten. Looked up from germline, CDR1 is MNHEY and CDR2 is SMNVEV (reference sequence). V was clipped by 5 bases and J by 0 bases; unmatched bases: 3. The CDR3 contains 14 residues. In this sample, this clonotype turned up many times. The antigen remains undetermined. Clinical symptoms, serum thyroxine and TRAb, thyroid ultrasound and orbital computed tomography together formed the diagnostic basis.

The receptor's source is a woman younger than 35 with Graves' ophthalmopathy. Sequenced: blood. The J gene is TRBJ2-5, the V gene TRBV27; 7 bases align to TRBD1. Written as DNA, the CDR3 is TGTGCCAGCAGTCCCAGGGGGTACCAAGAGACCCAGTACTTC. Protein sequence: CASSPRGYQETQYF.